The 13 T cell receptor beta chains below come from one sample, sequenced in a study of T cells in Graves' hyperthyroidism and ophthalmopathy. It was RNA transcripts that yielded the amplified TCR beta CDR3 regions. The study used the HTBI primer set for a first-round RT-PCR of the TCR CDR3. TCRdb re-called the multiplex PCR reads through MiXCR, storing one row per CDR3 protein. This sample yields around 300,000 distinct CDR3 sequences, of which less than 30% are seen a single time; roughly a quarter belongs to the top ten. Sequencing used blood. The receptors were sampled from a man aged 35 to 55 with Graves' hyperthyroidism that later progressed to Graves' ophthalmopathy.

This clonotype has at least ten counts. This chain connects TRBV18 to TRBJ2-5; no definite D call. V lost 6 bases to trimming and J lost 2 bases, with 13 bases between them. The CDR3 covers 14 residues. Germline V lookup: CDR1 KGHSH, CDR2 LQKENI. CDR3 coding DNA: TGTGCCAGCTCCCTCGGCCAGAATCAAGAGACCCAGTACTTC. This encodes CASSLGQNQETQYF.

This clonotype has at least ten counts. The chain recombines TRBV29-1 with TRBJ2-7; D unresolved. Germline-derived CDR1 and CDR2 are SQVTM and ANQGSEA. This CDR3 spans 13 amino acids. V gave up 0 bases and J gave up 6 bases, with 12 bases separating them. The CDR3 DNA sequence: TGCAGCGTTGAAGATCAGGTTAAGGGCGAGCAGTACTTC. This translates into CSVEDQVKGEQYF.

This clonotype was seen a handful of times. The V and J genes are TRBV6-2 or TRBV6-3 and TRBJ1-1, with D maybe TRBD1 (5 bases). CDR1 is MNHEY and CDR2 is SVGEGT in the germline V gene. The CDR3 has 14 amino acids. V was cut by 2 bases and J by 0 bases, with 7 bases left in between. This CDR3 reads CASSYPGVNTEAFF. CDR3 nucleotides: TGTGCCAGCAGTTACCCGGGGGTGAACACTGAAGCTTTCTTT.

This clonotype was counted a few times. The chain links TRBV6-2 or TRBV6-3 to TRBJ1-5; tentatively, D is TRBD1 (6 bases). The germline gives CDR1 MNHEY, CDR2 SVGEGT. The CDR3 consists of 16 residues. V was pared by 0 bases and J by 1 base, with 10 bases between. The CDR3 DNA is TGTGCCAGCAGTTACTCGAGGGGGGCGAGCAATCAGCCCCAGCATTTT. It is translated as CASSYSRGASNQPQHF.

This clonotype was seen repeatedly, ten times or more. V is TRBV4-2 and J is TRBJ1-1; D remains ambiguous. The V and J ends lost 0 bases and 1 base respectively, with 9 bases between them. Germline values: CDR1 LGHNA, CDR2 YNFKEQ. The CDR3 is 15 residues long. The CDR3, as DNA: TGTGCCAGCAGCCAAGAGGGGAATGGGAACACTGAAGCTTTCTTT. Its translation: CASSQEGNGNTEAFF.

In its sample, this clonotype was seen many times. The CDR3 nucleotides read TGTGCCAGCAGAGATCTCCGGGACAGATTTCCCGAGCAGTACTTC. Protein sequence: CASRDLRDRFPEQYF. The chain is built from TRBV6-1 and TRBJ2-7, with 7 bases matching TRBD1. The CDR3 sequence is 15 residues long. Looked up from germline, CDR1 is MNHNS and CDR2 is SASEGT. After removal of 6 bases from V and 6 bases from J, the junction contained 14 bases not matched to a gene.

In this sample, this clonotype turned up many times. The chain joins TRBV19 to TRBJ2-4; 10 positions agree with TRBD2. Germline values: CDR1 LNHDA, CDR2 SQIVND (reference sequence). CDR3 size: 20 residues. V lost 4 bases, J lost 2 bases, and 17 bases stayed unmatched. The CDR3, as DNA: TGTGCCAGTAGTAGAGCCCAGAGCGGGAGGGCCTTCGAGTCCAAAAACATTCAGTACTTC. This sequence encodes CASSRAQSGRAFESKNIQYF.

In its sample, this clonotype was seen many times. The V gene is TRBV11-1, the J gene TRBJ2-3; 8 bases fit TRBD2. The CDR3 runs 16 residues. The germline gives CDR1 SGHAT, CDR2 FQDESV (reference sequence). The trim removed 5 bases at V and 2 bases at J, leaving 9 bases unmatched. Here the CDR3 reads CASSPRTSRNTDTQYF. Here the CDR3 DNA reads TGTGCCAGCAGCCCAAGGACTAGCCGGAACACAGATACGCAGTATTTT.

This clonotype occurred many times. This chain joins TRBV29-1 and TRBJ2-5, with D possibly TRBD2 on 6 matching bases. The germline V gene encodes CDR1 SQVTM and CDR2 ANQGSEA. This CDR3 has 14 residues. Trimming stripped 3 bases from V and 5 bases from J, with 16 bases between. Written as DNA, the CDR3 is TGCAGCGTTGATGAGAGGAGGGAGCGGGAGACCCAGTACTTC. This encodes CSVDERRERETQYF.

Many counts were recorded for this clonotype. This chain links TRBV6-2 or TRBV6-3 with TRBJ2-3; TRBD2 agrees at 14 bases. This CDR3 is 15 amino acids long. From germline, CDR1 is MNHEY and CDR2 SVGEGT. V dropped 5 bases and J dropped 4; count of bases not matched to a gene: 2. Written as DNA, the CDR3 is TGTGCCAGCAGTGGGACTAGCGGGAGCCCAGATACGCAGTATTTT. It yields the protein CASSGTSGSPDTQYF.

CDR3 protein: CASRSYFTGGYEQYF. CDR3 coding DNA: TGTGCCAGCAGATCGTACTTCACAGGGGGTTACGAGCAGTACTTC. The V and J genes are TRBV28 and TRBJ2-7; 8 positions match TRBD1. J was trimmed by 4 bases and V by 6 bases; bases with no gene match: 11. The CDR3 consists of 15 residues. Germline values: CDR1 MDHEN, CDR2 SYDVKM.

The chain links TRBV6-2 or TRBV6-3 to TRBJ2-7; TRBD2 aligns across 7 bases. The V and J ends lost 6 bases and 4 bases, in that order; junction bases with no gene match: 9. This CDR3 comprises 14 residues. Per the germline V gene, CDR1 is MNHEY and CDR2 is SVGEGT. The CDR3 loop reads CASSWGLQGYEQYF. The CDR3, as DNA: TGTGCCAGCAGCTGGGGACTACAAGGGTACGAGCAGTACTTC.

This clonotype was observed at least ten times. The rearrangement joins TRBV5-1 to TRBJ1-3; D might be TRBD1 (5 bases). CDR3 length: 16 amino acids. The V and J ends lost 0 bases and 0 bases respectively, with 10 bases between them. The germline gives CDR1 SGHRS, CDR2 YFSETQ. CDR3 nucleotides: TGCGCCAGCAGCTTGGAACCAGGGAACTCTGGAAACACCATATATTTT. The encoded protein is CASSLEPGNSGNTIYF.